This TCR beta chain is from a study of blood T cell repertoires in COVID-19. At the level of the study: The analysed material was cDNA or gDNA that came from T cells, B-cell-depleted T cells, or PBMCs.

The germline V and J ends were trimmed by 2 bases and 1 base, with 18 bases remaining between them. Germline V lookup: CDR1 SGHVT, CDR2 SQSDAQ. The CDR3 consists of 18 residues. Original handling: Reference gene primer amplification gave estimated nucleated cell counts. TCRdb keeps only in-frame clones here, not all; method: immunoSEQ multiplex PCR. That table gives V, J and clone size, and the DNA gave D and trimming. The sample includes over 150,000 clones, around four fifths of them seen just once. Participants were placed into cohorts based on the clinical history they reported. Sequenced: PBMCs or T cells enriched from blood (not recorded which). V is TRBV7-4 and J is TRBJ1-3; D is unclear. This TCR was recovered from a man aged 50 or older who had recovered from COVID-19. The chain's CDR3 is CASSLLLLAGRSGNTIYF. The CDR3 nucleotides are TGTGCCAGCAGCTTACTTTTATTGGCTGGGAGGTCTGGAAACACCATATATTTT.